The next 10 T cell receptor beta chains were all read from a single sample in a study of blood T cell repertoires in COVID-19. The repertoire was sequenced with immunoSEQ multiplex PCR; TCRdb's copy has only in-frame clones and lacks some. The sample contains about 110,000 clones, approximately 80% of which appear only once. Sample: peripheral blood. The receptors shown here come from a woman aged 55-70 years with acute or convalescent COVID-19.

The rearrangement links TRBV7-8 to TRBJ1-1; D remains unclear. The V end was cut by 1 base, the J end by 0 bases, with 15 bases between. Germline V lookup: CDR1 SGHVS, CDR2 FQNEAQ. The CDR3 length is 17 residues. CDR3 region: CASSLGPGTGMNTEAFF. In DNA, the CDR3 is TGTGCCAGCAGCTTAGGCCCGGGAACGGGCATGAACACTGAAGCTTTCTTT. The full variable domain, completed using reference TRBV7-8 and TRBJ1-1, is GAGVSQSPRYKVAKRGQDVALRCDPISGHVSLFWYQQALGQGPEFLTYFQNEAQLDKSGLPSDRFFAERPEGSVSTLKIQRTQQEDSAVYLCASSLGPGTGMNTEAFFGQGTRLTVV.

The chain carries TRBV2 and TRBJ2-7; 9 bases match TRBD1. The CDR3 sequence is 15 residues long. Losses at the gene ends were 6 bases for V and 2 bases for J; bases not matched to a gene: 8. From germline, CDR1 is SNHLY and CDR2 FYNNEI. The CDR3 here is CASRTPGQGTYEQYF. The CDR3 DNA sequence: TGTGCCAGCAGGACTCCGGGACAGGGCACCTACGAGCAGTACTTC.

This CDR3 is CSASILSYEQYF. Written as DNA, the CDR3 is TGCAGTGCTAGTATCCTTTCCTACGAGCAGTACTTC. This rearrangement joins TRBV20-1 to TRBJ2-7; D is unclear. In germline, CDR1 is DFQATT, CDR2 SNEGSKA (reference sequence). The CDR3 totals 12 residues. With 3 bases removed from V and 1 base from J, the gap between germline ends came to 7 bases.

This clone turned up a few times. As DNA, the CDR3 is TGTGCCAGCAGCTTATTGGCAGGATCTGGAAACACCATATATTTT. As protein: CASSLLAGSGNTIYF. The V call is TRBV7-2, the J call TRBJ1-3, with D unresolved. The CDR3 is 15 residues long. Germline V gene data show CDR1 as SGHTA and CDR2 as FQGNSA. Trimming left V 2 bases short and J 1 base short, with 9 bases between.

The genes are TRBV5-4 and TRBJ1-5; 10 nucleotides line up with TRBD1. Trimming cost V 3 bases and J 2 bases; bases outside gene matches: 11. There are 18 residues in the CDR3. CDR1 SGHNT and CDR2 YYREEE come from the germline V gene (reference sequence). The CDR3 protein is CASSYGTGALFGNQPQHF. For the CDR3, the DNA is TGTGCCAGCAGCTACGGGACAGGGGCATTGTTTGGCAATCAGCCCCAGCATTTT.

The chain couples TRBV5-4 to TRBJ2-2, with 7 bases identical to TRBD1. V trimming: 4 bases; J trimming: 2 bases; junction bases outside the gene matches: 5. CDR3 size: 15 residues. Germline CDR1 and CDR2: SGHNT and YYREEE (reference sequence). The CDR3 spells CASSVRDRNTGELFF. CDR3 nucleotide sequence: TGTGCCAGCAGCGTGAGGGACAGAAACACCGGGGAGCTGTTTTTT.

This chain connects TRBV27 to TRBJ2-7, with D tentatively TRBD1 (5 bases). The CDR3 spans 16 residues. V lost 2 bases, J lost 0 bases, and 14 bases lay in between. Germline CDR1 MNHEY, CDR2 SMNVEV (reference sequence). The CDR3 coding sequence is TGTGCCAGCAGTTTAACAGGACCCCGAAGCTCCTACGAGCAGTACTTC. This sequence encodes CASSLTGPRSSYEQYF.

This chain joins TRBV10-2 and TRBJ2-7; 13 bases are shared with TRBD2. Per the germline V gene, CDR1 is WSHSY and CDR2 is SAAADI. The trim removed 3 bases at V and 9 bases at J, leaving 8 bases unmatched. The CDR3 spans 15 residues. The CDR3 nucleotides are TGCGCCAGCAGTGACGGGACTAGCGGGAACCTTGGGCAGTACTTC. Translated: CASSDGTSGNLGQYF.

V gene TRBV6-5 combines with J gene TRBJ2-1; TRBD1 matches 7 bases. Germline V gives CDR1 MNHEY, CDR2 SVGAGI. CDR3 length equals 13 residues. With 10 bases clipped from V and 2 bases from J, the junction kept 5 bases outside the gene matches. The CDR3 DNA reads TGTGCCACCGACAGGGCCCCCTACAATGAGCAGTTCTTC. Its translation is CATDRAPYNEQFF.

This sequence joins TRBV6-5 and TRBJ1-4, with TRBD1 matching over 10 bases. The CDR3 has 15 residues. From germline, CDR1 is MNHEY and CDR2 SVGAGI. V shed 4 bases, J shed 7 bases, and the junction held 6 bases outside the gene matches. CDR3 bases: TGTGCCAGCAGTTTCCGGGACAGGGGAATTGAAAAACTGTTTTTT. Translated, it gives CASSFRDRGIEKLFF.